This is a list of T cell receptor beta chains from one sample in a study of response to subunit inactivated influenza vaccine. TCRdb re-analysed the RT-PCR reads in MiXCR, keeping a single row per CDR3 protein. The sample comprises around 200,000 distinct CDR3 sequences, 12% of which are singletons, and 25% to 35% rests with the top ten. These same data were also listed under a study on T cells expressing NK-cell markers.

The sample in question was CD8+ T cells sorted from PBMCs, obtained about 12 days after vaccination. These receptors originate from a man over 45 who received an inactivated influenza vaccine. The CDR3 runs from the conserved cysteine through the conserved F or W. The order of the fields is V gene, J gene, D gene, clone size, CDR3 DNA, CDR3 protein. The D gene is left open where the match is weak. The size field is filled for only some rows; it gives once, few, many or a size class.

TRBV27	TRBJ2-2	TRBD1	NA	TGTGCCAGCAGTCAGGGGGTTGGGACCGGGGAGCTGTTTTTT	CASSQGVGTGELFF
TRBV14	TRBJ2-3	TRBD2	few	TGTGCCAGCCTCAAGAAGCGGACTAGCGGTATGGGGGGCACAGATACGCAGTATTTT	CASLKKRTSGMGGTDTQYF
TRBV24-1	TRBJ2-2	TRBD2	many	TGTGCCACCAGTGATACCTCAGGACTAGCGGGGGAATACGGGGAGCTGTTTTTT	CATSDTSGLAGEYGELFF
TRBV4-1	TRBJ2-1	TRBD2	few	TGCGCCAGCAGCCATAAAAACCCCCCAGCGGGAGGGACATGGGGGATGGATGAGCAGTTCTTC	CASSHKNPPAGGTWGMDEQFF
TRBV7-9	TRBJ2-1	TRBD1	many	TGTGCCAGCAGCTTGACAGGGGGGAATGAGCAGTTCTTC	CASSLTGGNEQFF
TRBV6-4	TRBJ2-1	NA	NA	TGTGCCAGCAGTGACCCGAGTAGACATGTGAATGAGCAGTTCTTC	CASSDPSRHVNEQFF
TRBV6-5	TRBJ1-1	NA	few	TGTGCCAGCGGGTACAGAGTGAACACTGAAGCTTTCTTT	CASGYRVNTEAFF
TRBV4-3	TRBJ2-5	NA	NA	TGCGCCAGCAGCCCGTCCCCTCTCGAGACCCAGTACTTC	CASSPSPLETQYF
TRBV3-1	TRBJ1-2	NA	NA	TGTGCCAGCAGCCAAGATTACGGGGCGCCGGACTATGGCTACACCTTC	CASSQDYGAPDYGYTF
TRBV5-1	TRBJ2-3	TRBD1	NA	TGCGCCAGCAGCCCTTATCCGGGACAGTACACAGATACGCAGTATTTT	CASSPYPGQYTDTQYF
TRBV6-1	TRBJ2-2	NA	NA	TGTGCCAGCAGTGGACAGGCGAACACCGGGGAGCTGTTTTTT	CASSGQANTGELFF
TRBV6-5	TRBJ1-1	TRBD1	few	TGTGCCAGCAGTTACTGGACAGGGGAAAAGAACACTGAAGCTTTCTTT	CASSYWTGEKNTEAFF
TRBV4-1	TRBJ2-2	NA	many	TGCGCCAGCAGCCGTCTCATTAACACCGGGGAGCTGTTTTTT	CASSRLINTGELFF
TRBV28	TRBJ2-7	NA	few	TGTGCCAGCAGTCTCCAAAATGGCGGCTACGAGCAGTACTTC	CASSLQNGGYEQYF
TRBV6-6	TRBJ2-1	NA	NA	TGTGCCAGCAGTTTAGGGACGAATGAGCAGTTCTTC	CASSLGTNEQFF
TRBV3-1	TRBJ2-5	NA	NA	TGTGCCAGCAGCCAAGCCGAGGGTGGGGCCAGCCTCGGGGGGACCCAGTACTTC	CASSQAEGGASLGGTQYF
TRBV6-1	TRBJ2-1	NA	NA	TGTGCCAGCAGTGATTATGAGCAGTTCTTC	CASSDYEQFF
TRBV12-3/TRBV12-4	TRBJ1-2	NA	many	TGTGCCAGCAGTTTCAGTACAAGAAACTATGGCTACACCTTC	CASSFSTRNYGYTF
TRBV6-5	TRBJ2-1	TRBD2	many	TGTGCCAGCAGTTACGGGTCTAGCGGAAAGTACAATGAGCAGTTCTTC	CASSYGSSGKYNEQFF
TRBV7-8	TRBJ2-7	TRBD2	NA	TGTGCCAGCAGCTTAGACGGGAGGCCCTACGAGCAGTACTTC	CASSLDGRPYEQYF
TRBV4-3	TRBJ2-7	TRBD2	NA	TGCGCCAGCAGCCAAAGGACGGGAGGGCCGAGCGAGCAGTACTTC	CASSQRTGGPSEQYF
TRBV4-3	TRBJ2-5	NA	few	TGCGCCAGCAGCCAAGGCGGGACAGAGACCCAGTACTTC	CASSQGGTETQYF
TRBV13	TRBJ2-7	TRBD2	NA	TGTGCCAGCAGCGACGGACTAGCGGGAGGGAACTACGAGCAGTACTTC	CASSDGLAGGNYEQYF
TRBV4-3	TRBJ2-2	TRBD1	NA	TGCGCCAGCAGCCAAGAGTGGTGGACAGGGCGAACGTCCACCGGGGAGCTGTTTTTT	CASSQEWWTGRTSTGELFF
TRBV24-1	TRBJ2-7	NA	NA	TGTGCCACCCACACCGGGACTGAAAGGAGCTCCTACGAGCAGTACTTC	CATHTGTERSSYEQYF
TRBV25-1	TRBJ2-2	NA	NA	TGTGCCAGCAGTGTTCACGAGCGGACCTCGAACACCGGGGAGCTGTTTTTT	CASSVHERTSNTGELFF
TRBV5-1	TRBJ2-5	TRBD2	few	TGCGCCAGTCACAGTCTTTCGGGGGGGCCAGATTTCCAAGAGACCCAGTACTTC	CASHSLSGGPDFQETQYF
TRBV7-9	TRBJ2-1	TRBD2	once	TGTGCCAGCAGCCCACCGGGACTAGGGTCTAGGAATGAGCAGTTCTTC	CASSPPGLGSRNEQFF
TRBV7-6	TRBJ2-1	NA	NA	TGTGCCAGCAGCTTCTCAGGGGGGAATAAGTTCTTC	CASSFSGGNKFF
TRBV27	TRBJ2-6	NA	few	TGTGCCAGCAGTGCCCTCTCTGGGGCCAACGTCCTGACTTTC	CASSALSGANVLTF
TRBV15	TRBJ2-3	TRBD2	few	TGTGCCACCAGCAGAGATCGGGGGGGCCGAGATACGCAGTATTTT	CATSRDRGGRDTQYF
TRBV6-1	TRBJ2-3	NA	few	TGTGCCAGCAGCCTAACGGGGGGCGAGGGAGATACGCAGTATTTT	CASSLTGGEGDTQYF
TRBV4-3	TRBJ2-7	TRBD1	many	TGCGCCAGCAGCCAATTCCTCGGGACAGGAGACCACGAGCAGTACTTC	CASSQFLGTGDHEQYF
TRBV15	TRBJ2-7	NA	NA	TGTGCCACCAGCAGCGGGCGATACGAGCAGTACTTC	CATSSGRYEQYF
TRBV7-6	TRBJ2-2	NA	NA	TGTGCCAGCAGCTCTGGAACCGGGGCATCGGGGGAGCTGTTTTTT	CASSSGTGASGELFF
TRBV20-1	TRBJ2-1	TRBD2	few	TGCAGTGCTAGGAGAAGGACTAGAATCAATGAGCAGTTCTTC	CSARRRTRINEQFF
TRBV28	TRBJ2-7	TRBD1	many	TGTGCCAGCAGTAACCCGACAGGGGGCATTACCTACGAGCAGTACTTC	CASSNPTGGITYEQYF
TRBV7-9	TRBJ2-7	NA	many	TGTGCCAGCAGCTTAGGGGACGAGCAGTACTTC	CASSLGDEQYF
TRBV4-3	TRBJ2-1	TRBD2	few	TGCGCCAGCAGCCAAAGCGGGGAGCCATCCTACAATGAGCAGTTCTTC	CASSQSGEPSYNEQFF
TRBV12-3/TRBV12-4	TRBJ2-3	NA	many	TGTGCCAGCAGTTTTATGGGAGATACGCAGTATTTT	CASSFMGDTQYF
TRBV29-1	TRBJ2-1	TRBD1	many	TGCAGCGTTGAAGCTTTGCGGGACAGGGGTCACAATGAGCAGTTCTTC	CSVEALRDRGHNEQFF
TRBV24-1	TRBJ1-2	NA	NA	TGTGCCACCAATGATTTCGGTCAGAGCTATGGCTACACCTTC	CATNDFGQSYGYTF
TRBV5-5	TRBJ2-1	NA	NA	TGTGCCAGCAAATGGGGGAATGAGCAGTTCTTC	CASKWGNEQFF
TRBV10-3	TRBJ1-3	NA	NA	TGTGCCATCAGTGAAGGTCATCGAAACACCATATATTTT	CAISEGHRNTIYF
TRBV9	TRBJ2-1	NA	NA	TGTGCCAGCAGCGTAAGTTACAGCTCCTACAATGAGCAGTTCTTC	CASSVSYSSYNEQFF
TRBV27	TRBJ2-5	NA	NA	TGTGCCAGCAGTCTTATCGGTGGGGCAGAGCAAGAGACCCAGTACTTC	CASSLIGGAEQETQYF